Below are 10 T cell receptor beta chains sequenced from a single sample in a study of OX40 agonist ivuxolimab in advanced cancers. Profiled with immunoSEQ multiplex PCR; TCRdb holds only in-frame clones, not every one. The repertoire has 50,000 or so clones, around 77% of them found once; the top ten carry approximately 2%. This sample comprised CD4+ or CD8+ T cells sorted from blood, obtained in a trial of the OX40 agonist ivuxolimab. The source is an adult with an advanced solid tumor such as melanoma, head and neck, liver or kidney cancer.

The V and J genes are TRBV6-1 and TRBJ1-2, with D possibly TRBD1 on 6 matching bases. The length of the CDR3 is 13 residues. Trimming shortened V by 7 bases and J by 3 bases, and 12 bases separated the two germline ends. The germline gives CDR1 MNHNS, CDR2 SASEGT. The CDR3 sequence is CASNPTGYYGYTF. CDR3 DNA sequence: TGTGCCAGCAACCCGACAGGATACTATGGCTACACCTTC.

The chain uses TRBV4-2 and TRBJ2-7; 11 bases fit TRBD2. Germline V gene lookup returns CDR1 LGHNA and CDR2 YNFKEQ. CDR3 length: 16 amino acids. The V gene end was trimmed by 3 bases and the J gene end by 0 bases; junction bases not matched to a gene: 4. CDR3 nucleotides: TGTGCCAGCAGCCACGGAGGGACTAGCGGCTCCTACGAGCAGTACTTC. Protein product: CASSHGGTSGSYEQYF.

By sample share, this clone is medium-sized (0.01 to 0.1%). The chain is built from TRBV19 and TRBJ1-5; possibly TRBD1 for D (6 bases). Trimming shortened V by 10 bases and J by 4 bases, and 14 bases separated the two germline ends. This CDR3 comprises 13 residues. Per the germline V gene, CDR1 is LNHDA and CDR2 is SQIVND (reference sequence). CDR3 residues: CATTTGQNQPQHF. CDR3 nucleotides: TGTGCCACTACTACAGGGCAAAATCAGCCCCAGCATTTT.

The rearrangement links TRBV7-8 to TRBJ2-6; possible D gene TRBD2, 5 bases. V was pared by 6 bases and J by 0 bases, with 15 bases between. The CDR3 is 17 residues long. Germline CDR1 and CDR2: SGHVS and FQNEAQ. DNA of the CDR3: TGTGCCAGCAGTTTAATGCCCGGGAACTCTGGGGCCAACGTCCTGACTTTC. It yields the protein CASSLMPGNSGANVLTF.

This clone has more than one count but fewer than ten. The genes are TRBV15 and TRBJ2-3, with a tentative D call TRBD2 (6 bases). There are 15 residues in the CDR3. The germline V gene has CDR1 LNHNV and CDR2 YYDKDF (reference sequence). Trimming left V 5 bases short and J 0 bases short, with 12 bases between. As DNA, the CDR3 is TGTGCCACCAGCGCCGGGGCGGGGAGCACAGATACGCAGTATTTT. Protein sequence: CATSAGAGSTDTQYF.

This sequence joins TRBV10-3 and TRBJ1-1, with no clear D. From germline, CDR1 is ENHRY and CDR2 SYGVKD. The V and J ends lost 8 bases and 0 bases respectively, with 13 bases between them. The CDR3 has 14 amino acids. CDR3 DNA sequence: TGTGCCATCGCCCCACTACCGGTGAACACTGAAGCTTTCTTT. It specifies CAIAPLPVNTEAFF.

Points on this clone: A read error may produce the germline difference seen at one junction end. This chain links TRBV11-3 with TRBJ2-1, with TRBD2 matching over 8 bases. The CDR3 is made up of 13 amino acids. Germline V gene data show CDR1 as SGHNT and CDR2 as YENEEA. The CDR3 loop is CASSLGLESRKIF. CDR3 in DNA: TGTGCCAGCAGCTTGGGACTAGAATCCCGCAAGATCTTC.

V gene TRBV6-5 combines with J gene TRBJ1-5, with TRBD1 matching over 7 bases. From germline, CDR1 is MNHEY and CDR2 SVGAGI. The CDR3 covers 13 residues. V was clipped by 5 bases and J by 7 bases; unmatched bases: 5. CDR3 loop: CASSADREQPQHF. The CDR3, as DNA: TGTGCCAGCAGTGCCGACAGGGAGCAGCCCCAGCATTTT.

V gene TRBV7-9 combines with J gene TRBJ2-1; D call uncertain. Germline CDR1 is SEHNR and CDR2 is FQNEAQ (reference sequence). This CDR3 comprises 12 residues. Deletions cut 2 bases from V and 9 bases from J, with 8 bases between. The CDR3 sequence: CASSLPLGEQFF. The CDR3 region has the DNA TGTGCCAGCAGCTTACCCCTGGGTGAGCAGTTCTTC.

The CDR3 loop is CASSGQGARYEQYF. The CDR3, as DNA: TGTGCCAGCAGTGGACAGGGGGCGCGTTACGAGCAGTACTTC. The V call is TRBV6-1, the J call TRBJ2-7; 10 nucleotides match TRBD1. Looked up from germline, CDR1 is MNHNS and CDR2 is SASEGT. Trimming cost V 4 bases and J 4 bases; bases outside gene matches: 4. The CDR3 contains 14 residues.